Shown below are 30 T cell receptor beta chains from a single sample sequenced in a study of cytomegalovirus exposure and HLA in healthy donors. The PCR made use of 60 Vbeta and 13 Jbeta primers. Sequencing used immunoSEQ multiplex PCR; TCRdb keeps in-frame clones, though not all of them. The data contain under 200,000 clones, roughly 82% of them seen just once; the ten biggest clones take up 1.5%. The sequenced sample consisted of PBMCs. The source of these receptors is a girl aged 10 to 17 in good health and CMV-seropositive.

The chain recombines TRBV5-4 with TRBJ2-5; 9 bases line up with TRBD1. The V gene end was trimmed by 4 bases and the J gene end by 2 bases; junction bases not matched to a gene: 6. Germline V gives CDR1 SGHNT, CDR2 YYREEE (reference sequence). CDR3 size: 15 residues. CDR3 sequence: CASSRDRVLQETQYF. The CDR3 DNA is TGTGCCAGCAGCCGGGACAGGGTACTTCAAGAGACCCAGTACTTC.

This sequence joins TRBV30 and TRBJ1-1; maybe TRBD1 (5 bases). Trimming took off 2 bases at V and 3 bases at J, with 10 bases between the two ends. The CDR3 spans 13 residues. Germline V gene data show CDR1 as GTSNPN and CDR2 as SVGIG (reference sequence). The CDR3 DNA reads TGTGCCTGGAGTATCAGGGAGGACACTGAAGCTTTCTTT. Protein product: CAWSIREDTEAFF.

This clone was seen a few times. This chain's CDR3 is CSARAPGREYF. The CDR3 DNA follows: TGCAGTGCTAGAGCACCAGGGCGCGAGTACTTC. The chain uses TRBV20-1 and TRBJ2-4, with a weak D call TRBD1 (5 bases). CDR3 size: 11 residues. Germline CDR1 DFQATT, CDR2 SNEGSKA (reference sequence). V lost 1 base, J lost 14 bases, and 12 bases lay in between.

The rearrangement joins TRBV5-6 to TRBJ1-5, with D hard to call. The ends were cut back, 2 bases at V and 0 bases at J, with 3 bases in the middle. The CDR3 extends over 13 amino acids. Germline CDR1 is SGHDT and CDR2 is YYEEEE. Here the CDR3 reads CASSLHSNQPQHF. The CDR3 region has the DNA TGTGCCAGCAGCTTACATAGCAATCAGCCCCAGCATTTT.

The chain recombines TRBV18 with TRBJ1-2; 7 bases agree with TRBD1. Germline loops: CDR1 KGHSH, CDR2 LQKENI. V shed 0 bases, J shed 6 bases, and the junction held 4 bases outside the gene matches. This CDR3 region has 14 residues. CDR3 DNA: TGTGCCAGCTCACCACCTACAGGGGTGGATGGCTACACCTTC. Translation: CASSPPTGVDGYTF.

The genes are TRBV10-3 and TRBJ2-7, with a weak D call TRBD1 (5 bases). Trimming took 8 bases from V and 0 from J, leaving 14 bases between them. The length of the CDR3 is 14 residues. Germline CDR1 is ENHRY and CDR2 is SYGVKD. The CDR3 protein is CAIGKGKSSYEQYF. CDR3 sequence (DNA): TGTGCCATCGGGAAGGGGAAGAGCTCCTACGAGCAGTACTTC.

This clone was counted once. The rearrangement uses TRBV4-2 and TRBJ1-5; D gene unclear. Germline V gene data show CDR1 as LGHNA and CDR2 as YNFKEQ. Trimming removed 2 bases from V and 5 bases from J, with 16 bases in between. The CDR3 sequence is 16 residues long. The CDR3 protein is CASSQIWEVAHQPQHF. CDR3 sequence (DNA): TGTGCCAGCAGCCAAATCTGGGAGGTAGCCCATCAGCCCCAGCATTTT.

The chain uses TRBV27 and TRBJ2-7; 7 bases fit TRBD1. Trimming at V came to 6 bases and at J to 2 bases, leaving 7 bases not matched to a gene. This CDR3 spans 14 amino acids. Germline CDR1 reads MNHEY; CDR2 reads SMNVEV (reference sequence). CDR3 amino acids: CASRRRQGAYEQYF. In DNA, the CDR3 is TGTGCCAGCAGGAGACGGCAGGGGGCCTACGAGCAGTACTTC.

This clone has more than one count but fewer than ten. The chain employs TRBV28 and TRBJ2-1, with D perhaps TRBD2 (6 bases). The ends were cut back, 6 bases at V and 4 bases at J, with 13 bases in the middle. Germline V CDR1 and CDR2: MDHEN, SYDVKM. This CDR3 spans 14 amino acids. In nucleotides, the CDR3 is TGTGCCAGCAGCAAAGGCGGGGCGTACAATGAGCAGTTCTTC. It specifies CASSKGGAYNEQFF. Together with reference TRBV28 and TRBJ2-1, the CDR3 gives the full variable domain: DVKVTQSSRYLVKRTGEKVFLECVQDMDHENMFWYRQDPGLGLRLIYFSYDVKMKEKGDIPEGYSVSREKKERFSLILESASTNQTSMYLCASSKGGAYNEQFFGPGTRLTVL.

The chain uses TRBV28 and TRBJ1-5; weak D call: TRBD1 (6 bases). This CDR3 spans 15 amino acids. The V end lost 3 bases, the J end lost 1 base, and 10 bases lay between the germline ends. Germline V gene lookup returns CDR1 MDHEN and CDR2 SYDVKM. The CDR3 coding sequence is TGTGCCAGCAGTTTCGGGGGGGCAAGCAATCAGCCCCAGCATTTT. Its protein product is CASSFGGASNQPQHF.

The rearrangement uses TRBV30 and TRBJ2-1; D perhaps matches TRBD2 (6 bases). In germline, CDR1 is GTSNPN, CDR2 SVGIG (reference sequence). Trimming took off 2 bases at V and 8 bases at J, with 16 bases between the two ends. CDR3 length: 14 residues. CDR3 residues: CAWSPREMDHEQFF. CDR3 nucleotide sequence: TGTGCCTGGAGTCCTCGGGAGATGGACCATGAGCAGTTCTTC. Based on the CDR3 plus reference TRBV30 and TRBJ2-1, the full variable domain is SQTIHQWPATLVQPVGSPLSLECTVEGTSNPNLYWYRQAAGRGLQLLFYSVGIGQISSEVPQNLSASRPQDRQFILSSKKLLLSDSGFYLCAWSPREMDHEQFFGPGTRLTVL.

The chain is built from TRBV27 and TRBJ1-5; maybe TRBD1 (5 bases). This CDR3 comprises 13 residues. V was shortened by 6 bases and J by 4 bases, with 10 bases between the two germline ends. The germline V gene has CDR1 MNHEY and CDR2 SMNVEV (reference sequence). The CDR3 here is CASRVKGNQPQHF. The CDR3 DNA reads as TGTGCCAGCAGGGTTAAGGGGAATCAGCCCCAGCATTTT.

The CDR3 DNA follows: TGTGCCAGCAGCCCCGGGACTAGGCTTGTTCTCTCCTACAATGAGCAGTTCTTC. Its protein is CASSPGTRLVLSYNEQFF. The genes are TRBV4-2 and TRBJ2-1, with 8 nucleotides matching TRBD2. The CDR3 loop spans 18 amino acids. With V trimmed by 4 bases and J by 0 bases, 11 bases remained unmatched. CDR1 and CDR2 (germline): LGHNA, YNFKEQ.

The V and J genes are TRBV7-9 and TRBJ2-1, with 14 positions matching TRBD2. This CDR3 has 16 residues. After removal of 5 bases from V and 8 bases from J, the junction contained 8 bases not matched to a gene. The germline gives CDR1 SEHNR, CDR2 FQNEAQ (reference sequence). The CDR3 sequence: CASSAKTSGRGDEQFF. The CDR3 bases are TGTGCCAGCAGCGCAAAGACTAGCGGGAGGGGTGATGAGCAGTTCTTC.

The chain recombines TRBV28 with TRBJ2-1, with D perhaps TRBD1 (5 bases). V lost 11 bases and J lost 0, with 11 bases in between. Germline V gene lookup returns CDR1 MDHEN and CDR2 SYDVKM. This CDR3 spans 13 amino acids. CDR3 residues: CAGQGGSYNEQFF. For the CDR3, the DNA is TGTGCCGGCCAGGGCGGCTCCTACAATGAGCAGTTCTTC.

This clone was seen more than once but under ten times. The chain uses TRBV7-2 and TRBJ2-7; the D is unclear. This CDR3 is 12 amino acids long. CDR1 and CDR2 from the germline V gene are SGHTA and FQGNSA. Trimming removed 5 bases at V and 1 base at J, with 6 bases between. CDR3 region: CASSPRSYEQYF. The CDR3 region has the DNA TGTGCCAGCAGCCCCAGGTCCTACGAGCAGTACTTC. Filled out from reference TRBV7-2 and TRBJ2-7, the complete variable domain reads GAGVSQSPSNKVTEKGKDVELRCDPISGHTALYWYRQSLGQGLEFLIYFQGNSAPDKSGLPSDRFSAERTGGSVSTLTIQRTQQEDSAVYLCASSPRSYEQYFGPGTRLTVT.

CDR3 DNA: TGTGCCAGCAGCTTATCCTCCTGGGACAGAGACAATCAGCCCCAGCATTTT. Translated: CASSLSSWDRDNQPQHF. The chain couples TRBV7-2 to TRBJ1-5; 7 bases are shared with TRBD1. The CDR3 spans 17 residues. Germline values: CDR1 SGHTA, CDR2 FQGNSA. V lost 2 bases to trimming and J lost 3 bases; unmatched junction nucleotides: 10.

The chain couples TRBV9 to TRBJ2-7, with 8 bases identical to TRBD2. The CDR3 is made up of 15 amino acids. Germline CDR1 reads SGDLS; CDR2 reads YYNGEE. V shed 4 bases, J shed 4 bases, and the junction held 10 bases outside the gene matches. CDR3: CASSPWGGRSYEQYF. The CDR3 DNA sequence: TGTGCCAGCAGCCCCTGGGGCGGGAGGTCTTACGAGCAGTACTTC.

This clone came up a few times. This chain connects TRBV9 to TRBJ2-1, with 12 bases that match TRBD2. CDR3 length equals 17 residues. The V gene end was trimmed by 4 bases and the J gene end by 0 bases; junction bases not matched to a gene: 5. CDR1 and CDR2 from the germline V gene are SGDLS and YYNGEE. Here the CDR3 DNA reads TGTGCCAGCAGCCCGATACTAGCGGGGGGCTCCTACAATGAGCAGTTCTTC. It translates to CASSPILAGGSYNEQFF.

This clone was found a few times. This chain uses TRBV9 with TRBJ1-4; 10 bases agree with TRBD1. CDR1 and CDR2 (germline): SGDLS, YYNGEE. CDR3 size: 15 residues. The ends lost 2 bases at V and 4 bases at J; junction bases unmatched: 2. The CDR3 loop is CASSVGTGVNEKLFF. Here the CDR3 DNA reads TGTGCCAGCAGCGTCGGGACAGGGGTTAATGAAAAACTGTTTTTT.

The DNA for the CDR3 is TGTGCCAGTAGTATAGGACAGACCAATCAGCCCCAGCATTTT. Amino acid sequence: CASSIGQTNQPQHF. The V gene is TRBV19, the J gene TRBJ1-5; D possibly corresponds to TRBD1 (5 bases). The ends were cut back, 1 base at V and 3 bases at J, with 7 bases in the middle. This CDR3 is built from 14 residues. CDR1 is LNHDA, CDR2 SQIVND, per germline (reference sequence).

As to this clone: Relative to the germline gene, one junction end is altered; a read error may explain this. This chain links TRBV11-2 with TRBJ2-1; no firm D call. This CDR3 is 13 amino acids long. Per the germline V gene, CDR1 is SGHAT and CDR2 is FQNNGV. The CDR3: CASSFLENNEQFF. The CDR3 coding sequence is TGTGCCAGTAGCTTCCTAGAAAACAATGAGCAGTTCTTC.

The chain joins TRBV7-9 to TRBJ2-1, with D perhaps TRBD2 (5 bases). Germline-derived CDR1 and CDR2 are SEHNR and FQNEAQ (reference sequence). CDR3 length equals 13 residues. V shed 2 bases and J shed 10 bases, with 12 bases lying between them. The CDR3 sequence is CASSLSGVREQFF. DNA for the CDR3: TGTGCCAGCAGCTTATCCGGGGTTCGGGAGCAGTTCTTC.

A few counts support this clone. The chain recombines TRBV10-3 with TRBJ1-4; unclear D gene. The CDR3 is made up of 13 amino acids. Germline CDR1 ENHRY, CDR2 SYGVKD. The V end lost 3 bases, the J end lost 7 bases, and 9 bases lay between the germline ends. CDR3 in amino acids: CAISDSGLEKLFF. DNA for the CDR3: TGTGCCATCAGTGACAGCGGTCTTGAAAAACTGTTTTTT.

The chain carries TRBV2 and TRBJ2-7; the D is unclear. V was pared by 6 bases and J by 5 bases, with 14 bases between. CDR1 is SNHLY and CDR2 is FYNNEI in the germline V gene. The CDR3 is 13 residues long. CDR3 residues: CASRYGLVNEQYF. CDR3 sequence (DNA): TGTGCCAGCAGGTACGGGTTGGTGAACGAGCAGTACTTC.

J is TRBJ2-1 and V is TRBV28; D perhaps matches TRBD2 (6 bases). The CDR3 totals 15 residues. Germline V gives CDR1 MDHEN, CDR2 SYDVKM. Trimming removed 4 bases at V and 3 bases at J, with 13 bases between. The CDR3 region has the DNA TGTGCCAGCAGTTACGGGAGAAAGGGCTACAATGAGCAGTTCTTC. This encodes CASSYGRKGYNEQFF. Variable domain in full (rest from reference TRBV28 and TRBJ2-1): DVKVTQSSRYLVKRTGEKVFLECVQDMDHENMFWYRQDPGLGLRLIYFSYDVKMKEKGDIPEGYSVSREKKERFSLILESASTNQTSMYLCASSYGRKGYNEQFFGPGTRLTVL.

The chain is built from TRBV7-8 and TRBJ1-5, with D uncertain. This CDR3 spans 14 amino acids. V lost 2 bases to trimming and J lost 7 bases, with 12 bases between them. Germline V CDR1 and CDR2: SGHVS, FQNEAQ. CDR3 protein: CASSLLRVSQPQHF. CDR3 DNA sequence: TGTGCCAGCAGCTTATTGAGGGTTTCACAGCCCCAGCATTTT.

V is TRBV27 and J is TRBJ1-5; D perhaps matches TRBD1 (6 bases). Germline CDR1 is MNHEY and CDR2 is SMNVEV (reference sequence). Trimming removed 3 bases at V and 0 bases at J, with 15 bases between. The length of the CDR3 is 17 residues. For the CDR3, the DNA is TGTGCCAGCAGTTTGACCGGGACATTTAATAGCAATCAGCCCCAGCATTTT. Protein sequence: CASSLTGTFNSNQPQHF.

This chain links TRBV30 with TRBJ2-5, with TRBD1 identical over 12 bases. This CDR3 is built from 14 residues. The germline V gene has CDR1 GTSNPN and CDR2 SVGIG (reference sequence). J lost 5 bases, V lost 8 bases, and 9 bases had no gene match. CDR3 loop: CAGTGTGGWETQYF. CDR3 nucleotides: TGTGCCGGAACTGGGACAGGGGGCTGGGAGACCCAGTACTTC.

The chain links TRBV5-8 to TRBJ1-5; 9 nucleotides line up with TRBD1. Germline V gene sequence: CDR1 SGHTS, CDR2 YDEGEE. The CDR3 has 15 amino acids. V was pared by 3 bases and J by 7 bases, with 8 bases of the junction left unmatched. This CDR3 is CASSWLMTGGQPQHF. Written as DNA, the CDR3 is TGTGCCAGCAGCTGGCTAATGACAGGGGGACAGCCCCAGCATTTT.